One and the same sample provided the 19 T cell receptor beta chains below, sequenced in a study of cytomegalovirus exposure and HLA in healthy donors. Vbeta (60) and Jbeta (13) primers were used in the PCR. The data were produced by immunoSEQ multiplex PCR, yet TCRdb's version contains in-frame clones alone and is incomplete. The table has some 70,000 clones, 60% to 85% seen once. The source material was PBMCs. All receptors derive from a man aged 18-30 years in good health and CMV-seronegative.

This clone was observed a single time. This chain links TRBV30 with TRBJ1-1; 7 bases fit TRBD1. CDR1 and CDR2 from the germline V gene are GTSNPN and SVGIG (reference sequence). V lost 5 bases to trimming and J lost 2 bases; unmatched junction nucleotides: 2. The CDR3 extends over 12 amino acids. CDR3 DNA: TGTGCCTGGGGGGACAGCAACACTGAAGCTTTCTTT. It is translated as CAWGDSNTEAFF.

The rearrangement links TRBV27 to TRBJ2-2, with a weak D call TRBD1 (6 bases). Germline V gene data show CDR1 as MNHEY and CDR2 as SMNVEV (reference sequence). The ends were cut back, 3 bases at V and 7 bases at J, with 15 bases in the middle. The CDR3 is 15 residues long. CDR3 sequence reads: CASSFNRDLSGELFF. The CDR3 coding sequence is TGTGCCAGCAGTTTCAACAGGGATTTGAGCGGGGAGCTGTTTTTT.

A few counts support this clone. The chain employs TRBV9 and TRBJ1-1; possible D gene TRBD1, 5 bases. The V end was cut by 2 bases, the J end by 3 bases, with 14 bases between. The CDR3 runs 15 residues. Germline loops: CDR1 SGDLS, CDR2 YYNGEE. The CDR3 here is CASSVGGAGDTEAFF. The CDR3 DNA follows: TGTGCCAGCAGCGTGGGCGGGGCGGGGGACACTGAAGCTTTCTTT.

The V and J genes are TRBV10-3 and TRBJ2-1; 12 bases align to TRBD1. With 5 bases clipped from V and 5 bases from J, the junction kept 4 bases outside the gene matches. The germline CDR1 and CDR2 sequences are ENHRY and SYGVKD. This CDR3 is 15 amino acids long. CDR3 amino acids: CAISFGTGGHNEQFF. The CDR3 DNA sequence: TGTGCCATCAGTTTCGGGACAGGGGGCCACAATGAGCAGTTCTTC.

This clone has only a few counts. This chain links TRBV18 with TRBJ1-4; 9 bases align to TRBD1. V lost 5 bases to trimming and J lost 8 bases; unmatched junction nucleotides: 9. CDR1 is KGHSH and CDR2 is LQKENI in the germline V gene. This CDR3 comprises 15 residues. The CDR3 loop is CASSSGQGQGEKLFF. The CDR3 coding sequence is TGTGCCAGCTCATCTGGACAGGGGCAAGGGGAAAAACTGTTTTTT.

The CDR3 spells CASSPGGTHYEQYF. As DNA, the CDR3 is TGTGCCAGCAGTCCTGGAGGGACTCACTACGAGCAGTACTTC. V and J are TRBV7-2 and TRBJ2-7; D is perhaps TRBD2 (6 bases). The CDR3 runs to 14 residues. Trimming removed 6 bases at V and 3 bases at J, with 15 bases between. Germline-derived CDR1 and CDR2 are SGHTA and FQGNSA. Full variable domain (outside the CDR3, taken from reference TRBV7-2 and TRBJ2-7): GAGVSQSPSNKVTEKGKDVELRCDPISGHTALYWYRQSLGQGLEFLIYFQGNSAPDKSGLPSDRFSAERTGGSVSTLTIQRTQQEDSAVYLCASSPGGTHYEQYFGPGTRLTVT.

The chain has TRBV5-1 and TRBJ1-1, with D hard to call. Germline V gene sequence: CDR1 SGHRS, CDR2 YFSETQ. Trimming removed 0 bases at V and 0 bases at J, with 12 bases between. The CDR3 has 16 residues. As DNA, the CDR3 is TGCGCCAGCAGCTTGGTCGACATATCCATGAACACTGAAGCTTTCTTT. Its translation is CASSLVDISMNTEAFF.

Remarks on this clone: At one boundary the junction diverges from the germline segment, which might be a read error. The chain combines TRBV20-1 with TRBJ2-3; 7 bases fit TRBD1. Germline CDR1 DFQATT, CDR2 SNEGSKA (reference sequence). CDR3 length: 11 amino acids. The CDR3 DNA is TGCAGTGCATCAGGGACAGATATGCAGTATTTT. This sequence encodes CSASGTDMQYF.

The chain couples TRBV15 to TRBJ2-2, with a tentative D call TRBD2 (6 bases). Looked up from germline, CDR1 is LNHNV and CDR2 is YYDKDF (reference sequence). The V and J ends lost 3 bases and 5 bases respectively, with 10 bases between them. The CDR3 extends over 14 amino acids. The CDR3 is CATSRAGPTGELFF. CDR3 coding DNA: TGTGCCACCAGCAGGGCGGGACCGACCGGGGAGCTGTTTTTT.

The chain employs TRBV5-1 and TRBJ1-1; unclear D gene. This CDR3 has 12 amino acids. Trimming removed 4 bases from V and 6 bases from J, with 10 bases in between. Germline V gene sequence: CDR1 SGHRS, CDR2 YFSETQ. The CDR3 sequence: CASSEAEAEAFF. As DNA, the CDR3 is TGCGCCAGCAGCGAAGCAGAGGCTGAAGCTTTCTTT. Combining the CDR3 with reference TRBV5-1 and TRBJ1-1 gives the whole variable domain KAGVTQTPRYLIKTRGQQVTLSCSPISGHRSVSWYQQTPGQGLQFLFEYFSETQRNKGNFPGRFSGRQFSNSRSEMNVSTLELGDSALYLCASSEAEAEAFFGQGTRLTVV.

In this sample, this clone turned up a few times. This chain links TRBV30 with TRBJ2-7; possible D gene TRBD1, 5 bases. Per the germline V gene, CDR1 is GTSNPN and CDR2 is SVGIG (reference sequence). CDR3 length equals 13 residues. V gave up 2 bases and J gave up 2 bases, with 10 bases separating them. The CDR3 DNA follows: TGTGCCTGGAGTACAGGTGGGACCTACGAGCAGTACTTC. Translated, it gives CAWSTGGTYEQYF.

The chain couples TRBV19 to TRBJ1-5, with D perhaps matching TRBD1 (6 bases). The CDR3 consists of 13 residues. The V end lost 5 bases, the J end lost 5 bases, and 10 bases lay between the germline ends. From germline, CDR1 is LNHDA and CDR2 SQIVND (reference sequence). CDR3 sequence (DNA): TGTGCCAGTAGTTCGGACAGTGATCAGCCCCAGCATTTT. The encoded protein is CASSSDSDQPQHF.

V is TRBV6-6 and J is TRBJ1-6; maybe TRBD1 (6 bases). V shed 7 bases and J shed 4 bases, with 17 bases lying between them. This CDR3 region has 16 residues. CDR1 is MNHNY, CDR2 SVGAGI, per germline (reference sequence). The DNA for the CDR3 is TGTGCCAGCACCCAAGAGCCGGGACAATATAATTCACCCCTCCACTTT. This gives the protein CASTQEPGQYNSPLHF.

This clone was detected only once. The rearrangement uses TRBV19 and TRBJ1-1, with D maybe TRBD1 (6 bases). CDR3 length equals 12 residues. Germline assignment: CDR1 LNHDA and CDR2 SQIVND (reference sequence). Trimming took 5 bases from V and 5 from J, leaving 9 bases between them. The CDR3 sequence is CASSPGTTEAFF. The DNA of the CDR3 is TGTGCCAGTAGTCCCGGGACAACTGAAGCTTTCTTT.

This clone was recorded a few times. This chain links TRBV4-1 with TRBJ2-3, with D maybe TRBD2 (5 bases). Germline V gene lookup returns CDR1 MGHRA and CDR2 YSYEKL. This CDR3 has 16 amino acids. V shed 0 bases and J shed 3 bases, with 13 bases lying between them. The CDR3 nucleotides are TGCGCCAGCAGCCAAGATCCCATCGGGGTGACAGATACGCAGTATTTT. It translates to CASSQDPIGVTDTQYF.

V and J are TRBV6-1 and TRBJ2-3, with D hard to call. The CDR3 loop spans 15 amino acids. The germline gives CDR1 MNHNS, CDR2 SASEGT. V was pared by 2 bases and J by 0 bases, with 9 bases between. This chain's CDR3 is CASSEPRFSTDTQYF. The CDR3 bases are TGTGCCAGCAGTGAACCGCGCTTTAGCACAGATACGCAGTATTTT.

J is TRBJ2-6 and V is TRBV7-9; D is perhaps TRBD1 (6 bases). CDR1 is SEHNR, CDR2 FQNEAQ, per germline (reference sequence). The CDR3 has 18 residues. The V end lost 7 bases, the J end lost 0 bases, and 19 bases lay between the germline ends. CDR3 in DNA: TGTGCCAGCATCTCCTCTGGGGACACCATCTCTGGGGCCAACGTCCTGACTTTC. Translating it yields CASISSGDTISGANVLTF.

In DNA, the CDR3 is TGTGCCAGCAGCTTCCAGGGAGGGAATCAGCCCCAGCATTTT. This translates into CASSFQGGNQPQHF. The rearrangement links TRBV7-8 to TRBJ1-5, with D possibly TRBD1 on 5 matching bases. Germline CDR1 and CDR2: SGHVS and FQNEAQ. The V end lost 3 bases, the J end lost 4 bases, and 10 bases lay between the germline ends. CDR3 length: 14 residues. Looking up the rest from reference TRBV7-8 and TRBJ1-5 gives the full variable domain: GAGVSQSPRYKVAKRGQDVALRCDPISGHVSLFWYQQALGQGPEFLTYFQNEAQLDKSGLPSDRFFAERPEGSVSTLKIQRTQQEDSAVYLCASSFQGGNQPQHFGDGTRLSIL.

The V call is TRBV10-3, the J call TRBJ2-3; TRBD2 agrees at 8 bases. The CDR3 has 13 residues. Looked up from germline, CDR1 is ENHRY and CDR2 is SYGVKD. V trimming: 10 bases; J trimming: 2 bases; junction bases outside the gene matches: 5. The CDR3 DNA is TGTGCCACCGCGGGGGGCAACACAGATACGCAGTATTTT. The encoded protein is CATAGGNTDTQYF.